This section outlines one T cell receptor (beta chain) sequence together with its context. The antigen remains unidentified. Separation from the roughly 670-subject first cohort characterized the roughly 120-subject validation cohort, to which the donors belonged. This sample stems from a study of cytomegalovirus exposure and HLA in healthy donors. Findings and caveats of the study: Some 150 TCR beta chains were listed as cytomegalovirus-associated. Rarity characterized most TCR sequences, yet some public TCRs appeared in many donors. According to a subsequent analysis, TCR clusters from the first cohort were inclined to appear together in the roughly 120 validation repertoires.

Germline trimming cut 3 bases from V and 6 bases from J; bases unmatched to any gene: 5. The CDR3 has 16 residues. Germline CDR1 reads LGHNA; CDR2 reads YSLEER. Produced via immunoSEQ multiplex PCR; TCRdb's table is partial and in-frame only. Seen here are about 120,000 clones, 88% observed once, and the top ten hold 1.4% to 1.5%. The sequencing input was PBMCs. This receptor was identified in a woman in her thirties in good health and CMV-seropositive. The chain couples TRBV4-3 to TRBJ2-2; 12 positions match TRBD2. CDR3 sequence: CASSQLLAGGSGELFF. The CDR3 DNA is TGCGCCAGCAGCCAGCTACTAGCGGGGGGATCCGGGGAGCTGTTTTTT.